This T cell receptor (beta chain) was identified during a study of blood T cell repertoires in COVID-19. On the study more broadly: Material from acute and convalescent COVID-19 was sourced from the United States, Italy and Spain. T cells, B-cell-depleted T cells, or PBMCs provided the cDNA or gDNA that served as material.

Germline CDR1 is LNHDA and CDR2 is SQIVND (reference sequence). The CDR3 is 14 amino acids. The V end was cut by 3 bases, the J end by 3 bases, with 9 bases between. In the study's own analysis: Estimated nucleated cell counts came from reference gene primer amplification. Using immunoSEQ multiplex PCR, the repertoire was profiled, and TCRdb retains in-frame clones only, with some absent. That table supplies the V and J calls and clone size; D and trimming were determined from the DNA. The table includes 110,000 or so clones, roughly 90% detected once. Note on this clone: Other DNA sequences in the sample encode the same CDR3.

The rearrangement joins TRBV19 to TRBJ1-5; D unresolved. The source of this sequence is a woman aged 70-85 years who had recovered from COVID-19. Sequenced input: peripheral blood. In DNA, the CDR3 is TGTGCCAGTAGTATCCGAGACACCAATCAGCCCCAGCATTTT. Its translation: CASSIRDTNQPQHF.